The clone carrying this TCR beta chain was recorded only once. These data are taken from a study of blood T cell repertoires in COVID-19. On the study more broadly: Spain, Italy and the United States supplied samples that represented acute and convalescent COVID-19. The analysed material was cDNA or gDNA that came from T cells, B-cell-depleted T cells, or PBMCs.

A Seattle source enrolled patients during active infection and followed them longitudinally. Per the original data handling: Amplification of reference gene primers was used by the study to estimate nucleated cell counts. Method: immunoSEQ multiplex PCR; TCRdb's copy keeps in-frame clones and lacks some. Clone size and V and J calls were adopted from that table, with D and trimming inferred from the DNA. The repertoire includes roughly 150,000 clones, around 90% of them detected once, and 4.5% to 5% sits in the top ten. CDR1 is MDHEN and CDR2 is SYDVKM in the germline V gene. The germline V and J ends were trimmed by 4 bases and 4 bases, with 23 bases remaining between them. The CDR3 covers 17 residues.

The sample was peripheral blood. J is TRBJ2-7 and V is TRBV28; possibly TRBD1 for D (7 bases). The source is a man between 18 and 35 years old with COVID-19, enrolled during active disease. In nucleotides, the CDR3 is TGTGCCAGCAGTTCCCTTCAGGGGGGCTTATGGGGGTACGAGCAGTACTTC. Its protein is CASSSLQGGLWGYEQYF.